What follows is one T cell receptor beta chain and its context. This specimen comes from a study of T cell changes during pregnancy in multiple sclerosis. Trimming took off 5 bases at V and 3 bases at J, with 11 bases between the two ends. Germline values: CDR1 MNHEY, CDR2 SMNVEV (reference sequence). The CDR3 is 13 residues long. The assay was immunoSEQ multiplex PCR, and TCRdb's table has in-frame clones only and misses some. Here the sample spans about 67,000 clones, 80% to 95% being singletons. This chain links TRBV27 with TRBJ2-7; tentative D call: TRBD1 (5 bases). This TCR came from a female donor with multiple sclerosis, enrolled in a pregnancy study. The input for sequencing was peripheral blood, taken in the first trimester of pregnancy. The CDR3 spells CASSNRQNYEQYF. The CDR3 region has the DNA TGTGCCAGCAGTAACCGACAGAACTACGAGCAGTACTTC.